This T cell receptor (beta chain) was captured in a study of T-cell memory formation after mild COVID-19. Overall study context: TCR clusters showed largely donor specificity.

Study observations and caveats: CD4/CD8 balance characterized clones contracting day 15 to 85, and CD4+ skew characterized later expanders.

Constant-segment primers and 5'RACE yielded cDNA libraries for TCR alpha and TCR beta, each carrying sample barcodes and UMIs. TCRdb re-analysed the 5' RACE reads in MiXCR, keeping a single row per CDR3 protein. The data show about 130,000 distinct CDR3 sequences, 15% to 20% seen once. This clonotype was seen a few times. Its antigen is currently unknown. Germline V lookup: CDR1 ENHRY, CDR2 SYGVKD. The V segment lost 7 bases and the J segment 7 bases; nucleotides outside the gene matches: 7. This CDR3 is 14 amino acids long. The receptor comes from a man aged 18 to 29 who had mild COVID-19 (a few samples of this study predate the infection). Cell type and time point are not known. Source material: PBMCs or a T cell subset sorted from them (not recorded which). The chain is built from TRBV10-3 and TRBJ2-2, with TRBD1 matching 9 bases. The CDR3 nucleotides are TGTGCCATCAAGCGGGACAGGGAAATCGGGGAGCTGTTTTTT. Translated, it gives CAIKRDREIGELFF.